This T cell receptor (beta chain) was observed in a study of blood T cell repertoires in COVID-19. Study context: The United States, Italy and Spain were the sources of the acute and convalescent COVID-19 samples. PBMCs, B-cell-depleted T cells, or T cells were the source of the cDNA or gDNA that made up the material.

Measured with immunoSEQ multiplex PCR; TCRdb has only the in-frame clones, and not every one. The sample includes approximately 230,000 clones, 87% of them seen just once. V shed 0 bases and J 1 base; nucleotides not matched to a gene: 1. The CDR3 runs to 15 residues. Germline lookup yields CDR1 MNHEY and CDR2 SVGAGI. V is TRBV6-5 and J is TRBJ2-3; 7 bases match TRBD1. Sequencing was carried out using peripheral blood. The TCR was taken from a man younger than 35 with active or convalescent COVID-19. CDR3 DNA: TGTGCCAGCAGTTACTCCGGGACAGGCACAGATACGCAGTATTTT. Its protein is CASSYSGTGTDTQYF.